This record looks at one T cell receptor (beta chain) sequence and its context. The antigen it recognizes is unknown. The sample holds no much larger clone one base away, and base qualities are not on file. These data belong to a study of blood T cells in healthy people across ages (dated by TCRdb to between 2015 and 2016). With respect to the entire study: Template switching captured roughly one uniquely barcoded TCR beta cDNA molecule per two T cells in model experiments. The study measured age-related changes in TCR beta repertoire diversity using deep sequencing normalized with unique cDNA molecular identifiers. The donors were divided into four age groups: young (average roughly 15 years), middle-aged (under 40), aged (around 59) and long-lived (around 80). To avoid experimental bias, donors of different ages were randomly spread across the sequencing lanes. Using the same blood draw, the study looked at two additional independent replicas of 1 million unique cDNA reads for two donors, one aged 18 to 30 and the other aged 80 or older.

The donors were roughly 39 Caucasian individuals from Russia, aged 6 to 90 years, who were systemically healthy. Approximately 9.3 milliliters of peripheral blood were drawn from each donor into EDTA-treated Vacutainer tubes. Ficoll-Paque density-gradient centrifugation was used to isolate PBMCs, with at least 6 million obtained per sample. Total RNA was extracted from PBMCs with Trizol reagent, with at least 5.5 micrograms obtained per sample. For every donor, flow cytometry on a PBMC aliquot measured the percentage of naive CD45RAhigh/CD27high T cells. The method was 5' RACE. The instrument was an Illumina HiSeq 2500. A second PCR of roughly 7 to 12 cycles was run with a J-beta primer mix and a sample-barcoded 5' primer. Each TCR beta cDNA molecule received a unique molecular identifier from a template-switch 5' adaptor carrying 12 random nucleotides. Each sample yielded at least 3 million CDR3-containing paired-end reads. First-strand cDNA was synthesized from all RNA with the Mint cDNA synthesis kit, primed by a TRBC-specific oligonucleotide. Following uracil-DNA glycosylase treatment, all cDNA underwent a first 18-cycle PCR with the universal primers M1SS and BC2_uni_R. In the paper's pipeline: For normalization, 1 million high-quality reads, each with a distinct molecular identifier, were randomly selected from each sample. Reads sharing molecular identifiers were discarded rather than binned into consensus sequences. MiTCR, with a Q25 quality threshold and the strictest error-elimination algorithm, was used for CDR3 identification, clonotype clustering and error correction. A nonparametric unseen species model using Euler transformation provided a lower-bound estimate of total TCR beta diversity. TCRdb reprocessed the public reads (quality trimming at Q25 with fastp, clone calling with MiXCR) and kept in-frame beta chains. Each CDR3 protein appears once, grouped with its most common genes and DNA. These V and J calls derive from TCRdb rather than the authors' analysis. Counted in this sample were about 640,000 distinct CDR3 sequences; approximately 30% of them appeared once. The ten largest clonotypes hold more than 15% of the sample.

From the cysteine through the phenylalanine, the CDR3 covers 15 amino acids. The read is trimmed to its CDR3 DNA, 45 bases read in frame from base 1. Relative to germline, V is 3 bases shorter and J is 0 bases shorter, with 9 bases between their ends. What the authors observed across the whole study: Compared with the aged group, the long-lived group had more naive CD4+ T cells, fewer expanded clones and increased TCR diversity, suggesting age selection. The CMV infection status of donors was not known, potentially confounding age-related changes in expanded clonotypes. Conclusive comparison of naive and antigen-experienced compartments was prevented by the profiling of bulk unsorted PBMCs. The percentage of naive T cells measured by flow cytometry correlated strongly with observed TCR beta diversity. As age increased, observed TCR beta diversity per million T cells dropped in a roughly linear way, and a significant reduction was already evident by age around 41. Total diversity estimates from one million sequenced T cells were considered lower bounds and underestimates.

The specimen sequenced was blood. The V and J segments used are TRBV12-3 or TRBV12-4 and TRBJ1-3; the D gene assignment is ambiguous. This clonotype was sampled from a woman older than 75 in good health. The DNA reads TGTGCCAGCAGTTTCGGCCCAGGCTCTGGAAACACCATATATTTT. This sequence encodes CASSFGPGSGNTIYF.